Reported below is one T cell receptor beta chain. Antigen specificity is unknown. This specimen comes from a study of graft-versus-host responses after intestinal transplantation. At the level of the study: In this cohort, recipients had multivisceral, liver-intestinal, or isolated intestinal transplants. Tacrolimus and steroids were given for around 3 years to all recipients after anti-thymocyte globulin induction.

Profiling relied on immunoSEQ multiplex PCR, and the TCRdb table lists in-frame clones only, not all of them. This sample carries 86,000 or so clones, about 90% of them seen once, and the ten largest clones take 6%. General study results and limits: Recipient bone marrow held GvH clones, some seen earlier in ileum or blood. The study found high graft-versus-host to host-versus-graft clonal ratios in allografts of patients with graft-donor T cell macrochimerism.

Material: unstimulated CD8+ T cells sorted from spleen or lymph node cells, obtained before intestinal transplant. This clonotype originated in a human donor who received an intestinal transplant.

The CDR3 DNA reads TGTGCCAGCAGCTTACAGGATTCCCTCATGAACACTGAAGCTTTCTTT. This gives the protein CASSLQDSLMNTEAFF. The chain joins TRBV7-6 to TRBJ1-1, with unresolved D. The CDR3 is 16 residues long. V dropped 2 bases and J dropped 0 bases, with 13 bases sitting between them. Germline CDR1 and CDR2: SGHVS and FNYEAQ.